What follows are 25 T cell receptor beta chains derived from one specimen sequenced in a study of shared clonotypes between healthy human individuals. Libraries were prepared by immunoSEQ multiplex PCR; TCRdb keeps only in-frame clonotypes and omits some of them. The sample lists more than 2 million clones, approximately 94% seen once, with around 1.1% in the top ten. CD45RO-negative, CCR7-positively selected cells formed the naive CD8 fraction, excluding terminally differentiated effector memory CD45RA+ cells. What was sequenced was naive CD8+ T cells sorted from blood. These receptors all stem from a man between 18 and 29 years old in good health.

This clone was seen just once. V is TRBV5-4 and J is TRBJ2-7; 10 bases align to TRBD1. V gave up 5 bases and J gave up 6 bases; unmatched junction bases: 8. The V gene's germline CDR1 is SGHNT and CDR2 YYREEE (reference sequence). CDR3 size: 14 residues. The CDR3 loop reads CASSHDRGLFEQYF. In DNA form, the CDR3 reads TGTGCCAGCAGTCACGACAGGGGGCTATTCGAGCAGTACTTC.

The rearrangement uses TRBV6-5 and TRBJ1-6; 10 nucleotides align to TRBD1. The J segment lost 15 bases and the V segment lost 5 bases, leaving 10 bases of the junction unmatched. Germline loops: CDR1 MNHEY, CDR2 SVGAGI. CDR3 length equals 14 residues. The CDR3 is CASSGTGANSVLHF. The CDR3 DNA reads TGTGCCAGCAGTGGGACAGGGGCTAATTCTGTCCTCCACTTT.

The DNA for the CDR3 is TGTGCCAGCAGTGACCCTCATGGCGGCGGCTATGGCTACACCTTC. Its protein is CASSDPHGGGYGYTF. The chain has TRBV9 and TRBJ1-2; D call uncertain. The germline V gene encodes CDR1 SGDLS and CDR2 YYNGEE. CDR3 size: 15 residues. V shed 5 bases and J shed 4 bases, with 18 bases lying between them.

The J gene is TRBJ1-3, the V gene TRBV19, with TRBD1 as a possible D gene (5 bases). CDR3 length: 15 residues. Germline V lookup: CDR1 LNHDA, CDR2 SQIVND (reference sequence). Trimming took 0 bases from V and 2 from J, leaving 8 bases between them. The CDR3 DNA reads TGTGCCAGTAGTATAGACGGGGGGACTGGAAACACCATATATTTT. It translates to CASSIDGGTGNTIYF.

The chain combines TRBV7-2 with TRBJ1-1, with D tentatively TRBD1 (6 bases). The CDR3 totals 13 residues. Germline V gives CDR1 SGHTA, CDR2 FQGNSA. V lost 1 base and J 6 bases, leaving 9 bases between the germline ends. The CDR3 bases are TGTGCCAGCAGCTTAGTATCAGGGGCTGAAGCTTTCTTT. Amino acid sequence: CASSLVSGAEAFF.

The CDR3 loop reads CASSELPGSSYEQYF. CDR3 DNA: TGCGCCAGCAGTGAGCTACCAGGGAGCTCCTACGAGCAGTACTTC. The chain recombines TRBV10-2 with TRBJ2-7; D may correspond to TRBD1 or TRBD2 (5 bases each). This CDR3 spans 15 amino acids. V lost 2 bases, J lost 0 bases, and 11 bases lay in between. The germline V gene has CDR1 WSHSY and CDR2 SAAADI.

Comment on this clone: This sample also contains other DNA sequences that code for the same CDR3. This chain links TRBV27 with TRBJ2-3, with 7 bases that match TRBD1. CDR1 is MNHEY and CDR2 is SMNVEV in the germline V gene (reference sequence). J gave up 4 bases and V 5 bases, and 9 bases lay outside the gene matches. The CDR3 runs to 15 residues. The CDR3 DNA reads as TGTGCCAGCAGTCTCGGGACAGTAAGGGCAGATACGCAGTATTTT. Its protein product is CASSLGTVRADTQYF.

The chain joins TRBV27 to TRBJ1-6; D remains ambiguous. Germline CDR1 and CDR2: MNHEY and SMNVEV (reference sequence). The length of the CDR3 is 19 residues. Trimming shortened V by 3 bases and J by 0 bases, and 18 bases separated the two germline ends. The CDR3 region is CASSLTVGDYSSYNSPLHF. The CDR3 DNA sequence: TGTGCCAGCAGTTTGACTGTGGGTGACTACAGCTCCTATAATTCACCCCTCCACTTT.

The chain recombines TRBV10-3 with TRBJ2-1, with TRBD1 matching 12 bases. V gave up 6 bases and J gave up 5 bases; unmatched junction bases: 11. Germline loops: CDR1 ENHRY, CDR2 SYGVKD. The CDR3 length is 17 residues. The CDR3 here is CAIRAGTGGDSNNEQFF. In nucleotides, the CDR3 is TGTGCCATCAGGGCCGGGACAGGGGGCGATTCCAACAATGAGCAGTTCTTC.

Concerning this clone: This may stem from a read error, because a much larger clone lies one nucleotide away. Other DNA sequences in the same sample also yield this CDR3. J is TRBJ2-5 and V is TRBV2; D is ambiguous. The CDR3 covers 10 residues. Trimming left V 6 bases short and J 5 bases short, with 4 bases between. Per the germline V gene, CDR1 is SNHLY and CDR2 is FYNNEI. Here the CDR3 DNA reads TGTGCCAGCAGCCGGGAGACCCAGTACTTC. Translated, it gives CASSRETQYF.

This rearrangement joins TRBV10-3 to TRBJ1-3; D call uncertain. This CDR3 comprises 15 residues. Germline V lookup: CDR1 ENHRY, CDR2 SYGVKD. Trimming pared 3 bases from V and 1 base from J, leaving 10 bases between. CDR3 loop: CAISDLRDSGNTIYF. The CDR3 nucleotides read TGTGCCATCAGTGACTTGAGGGATTCTGGAAACACCATATATTTT.

The chain links TRBV27 to TRBJ2-1, with D perhaps TRBD1 (6 bases). V lost 6 bases and J 9 bases, leaving 18 bases between the germline ends. The CDR3 runs to 14 residues. The V gene's germline CDR1 is MNHEY and CDR2 SMNVEV (reference sequence). CDR3 sequence reads: CASSPGAGEFEQFF. As DNA, the CDR3 is TGTGCCAGCAGCCCCGGGGCAGGGGAGTTTGAGCAGTTCTTC.

This clone occurred once. J is TRBJ2-7 and V is TRBV10-3; 10 bases map to TRBD2. Germline assignment: CDR1 ENHRY and CDR2 SYGVKD. After removal of 3 bases from V and 6 bases from J, the junction contained 5 bases not matched to a gene. This CDR3 is built from 14 residues. The CDR3 DNA sequence: TGTGCCATCAGTGAAAGCGGGGGGGGTATCGAGCAGTACTTC. This codes for CAISESGGGIEQYF.

This clone is a singleton in its sample. The V call is TRBV11-2, the J call TRBJ1-4; D is possibly TRBD1 (6 bases). Per germline, CDR1 SGHAT and CDR2 FQNNGV. Trimming left V 1 base short and J 7 bases short, with 13 bases between. The CDR3 sequence is 15 residues long. Here the CDR3 reads CASSLVSGGGEKLFF. The DNA for the CDR3 is TGTGCCAGCAGCTTAGTCTCGGGGGGCGGTGAAAAACTGTTTTTT. Full variable domain (rest looked up from reference TRBV11-2 and TRBJ1-4): EAGVAQSPRYKIIEKRQSVAFWCNPISGHATLYWYQQILGQGPKLLIQFQNNGVVDDSQLPKDRFSAERLKGVDSTLKIQPAKLEDSAVYLCASSLVSGGGEKLFFGSGTQLSVL.

CDR3 region: CASSPGHSATNEKLFF. The DNA of the CDR3 is TGCGCCAGCAGCCCTGGGCACTCGGCAACTAATGAAAAACTGTTTTTT. The V call is TRBV4-3, the J call TRBJ1-4; D is unclear. CDR1 and CDR2 (germline): LGHNA, YSLEER. The CDR3 runs 16 residues. The V end lost 4 bases, the J end lost 0 bases, and 12 bases lay between the germline ends.

The chain links TRBV4-2 to TRBJ2-7; TRBD1 matches 7 bases. Trimming took 0 bases from V and 5 from J; bases not matched to a gene: 1. Germline assignment: CDR1 LGHNA and CDR2 YNFKEQ. CDR3 size: 13 residues. CDR3 sequence: CASSQDTGDEQYF. CDR3 nucleotides: TGTGCCAGCAGCCAAGATACAGGGGACGAGCAGTACTTC.

This clone was observed once. CDR3 nucleotides: TGTGCCATCTTCAACCGTGCCGAAAACTATGGCTACACCTTC. The encoded protein is CAIFNRAENYGYTF. V and J are TRBV25-1 and TRBJ1-2; D is undetermined. V dropped 10 bases and J dropped 2 bases, with 17 bases sitting between them. The CDR3 contains 14 residues. Germline lookup yields CDR1 MGHDK and CDR2 SYGVNS.

This chain connects TRBV2 to TRBJ2-1, with a weak D call TRBD2 (6 bases). Germline values: CDR1 SNHLY, CDR2 FYNNEI. Trimming stripped 6 bases from V and 8 bases from J, with 17 bases between. The CDR3 loop spans 14 amino acids. The CDR3 loop reads CASSQDREPDEQFF. The CDR3 DNA reads as TGTGCCAGCAGCCAAGACCGGGAGCCTGATGAGCAGTTCTTC.

The CDR3 spells CASSLSDRGWTGELFF. The CDR3 bases are TGTGCCAGCAGCTTGAGTGACAGGGGGTGGACCGGGGAGCTGTTTTTT. The genes are TRBV5-6 and TRBJ2-2; 9 bases are shared with TRBD1. Germline loops: CDR1 SGHDT, CDR2 YYEEEE. V gave up 1 base and J gave up 5 bases; unmatched junction bases: 6. The CDR3 consists of 16 residues.

This sequence joins TRBV7-9 and TRBJ2-7, with TRBD2 matching over 7 bases. Germline V gene data show CDR1 as SEHNR and CDR2 as FQNEAQ (reference sequence). The J segment lost 3 bases and the V segment lost 5 bases, leaving 13 bases of the junction unmatched. The CDR3 runs to 16 residues. The CDR3 reads CASSPIAGATFYEQYF. Written as DNA, the CDR3 is TGTGCCAGCAGCCCCATCGCGGGAGCCACCTTCTACGAGCAGTACTTC.

This clone was found once. The chain combines TRBV28 with TRBJ1-6; 8 positions agree with TRBD1. V trimming: 9 bases; J trimming: 6 bases; junction bases outside the gene matches: 13. The CDR3 has 16 residues. In germline, CDR1 is MDHEN, CDR2 SYDVKM. CDR3 bases: TGTGCCAGTTGGGTTACAGGGGGTGCGATTAATTCACCCCTCCACTTT. Its translation: CASWVTGGAINSPLHF.

The genes are TRBV29-1 and TRBJ1-1; 9 bases fit TRBD1. The V segment lost 7 bases and the J segment 0 bases; nucleotides outside the gene matches: 3. Germline values: CDR1 SQVTM, CDR2 ANQGSEA. CDR3 size: 13 residues. DNA for the CDR3: TGCAGCGGGGGGACAGGGCTGAACACTGAAGCTTTCTTT. Protein sequence: CSGGTGLNTEAFF.

This clone was counted a single time. This chain links TRBV11-2 with TRBJ2-7; the D is unclear. With 3 bases removed from V and 3 bases from J, the gap between germline ends came to 9 bases. Germline CDR1 reads SGHAT; CDR2 reads FQNNGV. The CDR3 has 13 amino acids. The CDR3 DNA follows: TGTGCCAGCAGCTTTCAACAGAACTACGAGCAGTACTTC. Its protein product is CASSFQQNYEQYF.

The chain uses TRBV27 and TRBJ1-5, with no clear D. Germline CDR1 MNHEY, CDR2 SMNVEV (reference sequence). V lost 8 bases and J lost 5, with 13 bases in between. The CDR3 runs 13 residues. CDR3 sequence: CASGRSHYQPQHF. In DNA form, the CDR3 reads TGTGCCAGCGGGCGGAGCCACTATCAGCCCCAGCATTTT.

J is TRBJ1-4 and V is TRBV10-2, with 9 bases fitting TRBD1. CDR1 is WSHSY, CDR2 SAAADI, per germline. Germline trimming cut 4 bases from V and 6 bases from J; bases unmatched to any gene: 9. There are 16 residues in the CDR3. The CDR3 protein is CASSVSGWTGDEKLFF. The CDR3 nucleotides are TGCGCCAGCAGTGTTTCGGGTTGGACAGGGGATGAAAAACTGTTTTTT.